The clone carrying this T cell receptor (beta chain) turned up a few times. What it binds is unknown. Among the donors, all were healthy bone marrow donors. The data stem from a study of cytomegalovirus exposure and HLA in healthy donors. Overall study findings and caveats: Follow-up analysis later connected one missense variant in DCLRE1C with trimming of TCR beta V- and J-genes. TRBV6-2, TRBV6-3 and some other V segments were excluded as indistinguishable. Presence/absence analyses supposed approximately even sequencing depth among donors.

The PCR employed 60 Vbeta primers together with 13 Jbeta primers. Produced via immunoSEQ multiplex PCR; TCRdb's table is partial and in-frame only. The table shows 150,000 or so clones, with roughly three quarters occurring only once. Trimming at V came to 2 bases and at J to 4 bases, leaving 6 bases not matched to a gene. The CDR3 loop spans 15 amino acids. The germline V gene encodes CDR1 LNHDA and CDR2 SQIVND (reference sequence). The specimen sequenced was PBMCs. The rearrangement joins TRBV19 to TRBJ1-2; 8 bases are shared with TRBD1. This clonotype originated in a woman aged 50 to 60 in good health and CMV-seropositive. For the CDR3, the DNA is TGTGCCAGTAGTATACCCGGACAGGGCGGCTATGGCTACACCTTC. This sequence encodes CASSIPGQGGYGYTF.